Presented here are 29 T cell receptor beta chains from one specimen sequenced in a study of T cell responses to AZD1222 COVID-19 vaccine. Clones were sequenced by immunoSEQ multiplex PCR, and TCRdb holds only the in-frame ones, with some missing. Here the sample spans 140,000 to 150,000 clones, 70% to 90% being singletons. The sample consisted of peripheral blood, taken 28 days after the second AZD1222 dose. All receptors derive from an adult who received the AZD1222 COVID-19 vaccine.

The V and J genes are TRBV10-3 and TRBJ1-1; 9 bases line up with TRBD1. The CDR3 consists of 12 residues. The V segment lost 3 bases and the J segment 13 bases; nucleotides outside the gene matches: 6. Germline CDR1 ENHRY, CDR2 SYGVKD. The CDR3 spells CAISDPGQGGFF. CDR3 coding DNA: TGTGCCATCAGTGACCCGGGACAGGGCGGTTTCTTT.

The J gene is TRBJ1-6, the V gene TRBV6-5; D is undetermined. Trimming stripped 2 bases from V and 3 bases from J, with 5 bases between. Germline CDR1 reads MNHEY; CDR2 reads SVGAGI. The CDR3 spans 14 residues. The CDR3 DNA reads as TGTGCCAGCAGTTACGGAGACTATAATTCACCCCTCCACTTT. This sequence encodes CASSYGDYNSPLHF.

This clone appeared once. The J gene is TRBJ1-1, the V gene TRBV28; tentative D call: TRBD1 (5 bases). V gave up 2 bases and J gave up 5 bases, with 9 bases separating them. CDR3 size: 13 residues. CDR1 and CDR2 from the germline V gene are MDHEN and SYDVKM. The CDR3 DNA sequence: TGTGCCAGCAGTTTAGGGGGGTCTACTGAAGCTTTCTTT. Translated, it gives CASSLGGSTEAFF.

J is TRBJ1-1 and V is TRBV9; D uncertain. This CDR3 is built from 14 residues. The germline V gene encodes CDR1 SGDLS and CDR2 YYNGEE. Trimming left V 0 bases short and J 1 base short, with 7 bases between. This chain's CDR3 is CASSVARGNTEAFF. The CDR3 bases are TGTGCCAGCAGCGTAGCTCGGGGGAACACTGAAGCTTTCTTT.

This clone was seen a single time. This chain links TRBV5-1 with TRBJ1-2; 8 bases are a match to TRBD1. CDR1 and CDR2 (germline): SGHRS, YFSETQ. The CDR3 covers 15 residues. Germline trimming cut 4 bases from V and 1 base from J; bases unmatched to any gene: 6. CDR3 nucleotide sequence: TGCGCCAGCAGCAACGGACAGGGTAGTAACTATGGCTACACCTTC. Its translation: CASSNGQGSNYGYTF. Full variable domain (outside the CDR3, taken from reference TRBV5-1 and TRBJ1-2): KAGVTQTPRYLIKTRGQQVTLSCSPISGHRSVSWYQQTPGQGLQFLFEYFSETQRNKGNFPGRFSGRQFSNSRSEMNVSTLELGDSALYLCASSNGQGSNYGYTFGSGTRLTVV.

In this sample, this clone turned up a few times. The V call is TRBV30, the J call TRBJ1-2; D is undetermined. V lost 3 bases, J lost 7 bases, and 15 bases lay in between. This CDR3 is built from 13 residues. Germline CDR1 and CDR2: GTSNPN and SVGIG (reference sequence). CDR3 in DNA: TGTGCCTGGAGCCTCCTGGGAGACGGTGGCTACACCTTC. This sequence encodes CAWSLLGDGGYTF.

The gene calls are TRBV2 and TRBJ2-5; unclear D gene. This CDR3 has 14 amino acids. Germline-derived CDR1 and CDR2 are SNHLY and FYNNEI. V was trimmed by 6 bases and J by 1 base, leaving 12 bases between them. DNA of the CDR3: TGTGCCAGCAGACCCGCGAAGACCCAAGAGACCCAGTACTTC. It yields the protein CASRPAKTQETQYF. Variable domain in full (rest from reference TRBV2 and TRBJ2-5): EPEVTQTPSHQVTQMGQEVILRCVPISNHLYFYWYRQILGQKVEFLVSFYNNEISEKSEIFDDQFSVERPDGSNFTLKIRSTKLEDSAMYFCASRPAKTQETQYFGPGTRLLVL.

This clone has just a few counts. Other DNA sequences in this specimen translate into the identical CDR3. The CDR3 spells CASSDQGAYGYTF. In DNA, the CDR3 is TGTGCCAGCAGTGACCAGGGGGCCTATGGCTACACCTTC. The chain employs TRBV2 and TRBJ1-2; TRBD1 agrees at 8 bases. Losses at the gene ends were 3 bases for V and 4 bases for J; bases not matched to a gene: 1. Germline V lookup: CDR1 SNHLY, CDR2 FYNNEI. The CDR3 is 13 residues long. The full variable domain, its missing parts supplied by reference TRBV2 and TRBJ1-2, is EPEVTQTPSHQVTQMGQEVILRCVPISNHLYFYWYRQILGQKVEFLVSFYNNEISEKSEIFDDQFSVERPDGSNFTLKIRSTKLEDSAMYFCASSDQGAYGYTFGSGTRLTVV.

The rearrangement links TRBV5-1 to TRBJ2-7; D uncertain. Germline V gives CDR1 SGHRS, CDR2 YFSETQ. V gave up 4 bases and J gave up 3 bases, with 11 bases separating them. The CDR3 totals 13 residues. CDR3: CASSPEILYEQYF. Here the CDR3 DNA reads TGCGCCAGCAGCCCCGAAATACTCTACGAGCAGTACTTC.

The chain carries TRBV30 and TRBJ1-4; D uncertain. CDR3 length equals 14 residues. Trimming took off 4 bases at V and 10 bases at J, with 19 bases between the two ends. Germline lookup yields CDR1 GTSNPN and CDR2 SVGIG (reference sequence). The CDR3 reads CAWTPGRRERKLFF. The DNA for the CDR3 is TGTGCCTGGACCCCTGGACGCAGAGAGCGAAAACTGTTTTTT.

CDR3 nucleotides: TGCGCCAGCAGCTTGGAAATGTATGGCTACACCTTC. Its translation is CASSLEMYGYTF. This chain joins TRBV5-1 and TRBJ1-2, with D unclear. V was cut by 0 bases and J by 5 bases, with 5 bases left in between. Germline V gene sequence: CDR1 SGHRS, CDR2 YFSETQ. The CDR3 contains 12 residues.

This clone was seen more than once but under ten times. The chain couples TRBV6-5 to TRBJ2-4; D is possibly TRBD2 (6 bases). The CDR3 is 13 residues long. CDR1 and CDR2 from the germline V gene are MNHEY and SVGAGI. V was clipped by 6 bases and J by 6 bases, with 12 bases between them. The CDR3 protein is CASSPPGLNIQYF. CDR3 DNA sequence: TGTGCCAGCAGCCCCCCGGGACTAAACATTCAGTACTTC.

The genes are TRBV29-1 and TRBJ2-7, with D hard to call. The germline gives CDR1 SQVTM, CDR2 ANQGSEA. The V gene lost 3 bases and the J gene lost 0 bases, with 9 bases spanning the gap. This CDR3 has 13 residues. CDR3 sequence reads: CSVETWDSYEQYF. The CDR3 DNA is TGCAGCGTTGAGACCTGGGACTCCTACGAGCAGTACTTC.

This sequence joins TRBV27 and TRBJ2-7; unclear D gene. Trimming stripped 6 bases from V and 3 bases from J, with 15 bases between. CDR3 size: 14 residues. From germline, CDR1 is MNHEY and CDR2 SMNVEV (reference sequence). The CDR3 DNA reads TGTGCCAGCAGCCCTAAACTGAACCTCTACGAGCAGTACTTC. It codes for CASSPKLNLYEQYF.

The chain's CDR3 is CASSLVASGGEDTQYF. As DNA, the CDR3 is TGCGCCAGCAGCTTGGTGGCTAGCGGGGGGGAAGATACGCAGTATTTT. The V gene is TRBV5-1, the J gene TRBJ2-3; 12 bases line up with TRBD2. This CDR3 comprises 16 residues. V trimming: 0 bases; J trimming: 5 bases; junction bases outside the gene matches: 4. CDR1 is SGHRS and CDR2 is YFSETQ in the germline V gene. Variable domain in full (rest from reference TRBV5-1 and TRBJ2-3): KAGVTQTPRYLIKTRGQQVTLSCSPISGHRSVSWYQQTPGQGLQFLFEYFSETQRNKGNFPGRFSGRQFSNSRSEMNVSTLELGDSALYLCASSLVASGGEDTQYFGPGTRLTVL.

The J gene is TRBJ2-1, the V gene TRBV24-1; TRBD2 aligns across 15 bases. CDR1 is KGHDR and CDR2 is SFDVKD in the germline V gene. The CDR3 runs to 18 residues. Trimming took 3 bases from V and 2 from J; bases not matched to a gene: 4. The CDR3 is CATSDDWTSGGAYNEQFF. For the CDR3, the DNA is TGTGCCACCAGTGATGACTGGACTAGCGGGGGGGCCTACAATGAGCAGTTCTTC.

The V gene is TRBV30, the J gene TRBJ1-1; unclear D gene. From germline, CDR1 is GTSNPN and CDR2 SVGIG (reference sequence). V was pared by 4 bases and J by 11 bases, with 17 bases between. The CDR3 covers 12 residues. The CDR3 protein is CAWTPRWAGAFF. The CDR3 nucleotides read TGTGCCTGGACCCCCCGGTGGGCGGGCGCTTTCTTT.

The rearrangement joins TRBV6-1 to TRBJ1-2, with D possibly matching TRBD1 (5 bases). The ends were cut back, 2 bases at V and 5 bases at J, with 24 bases in the middle. CDR3 size: 18 residues. CDR1 and CDR2 from the germline V gene are MNHNS and SASEGT. The CDR3 loop is CASSELLSGRGGRYGYTF. The DNA of the CDR3 is TGTGCCAGCAGTGAACTCCTATCAGGGAGGGGAGGGCGTTATGGCTACACCTTC.

This clone has only one observation. V is TRBV5-1 and J is TRBJ2-1; 8 bases fit TRBD1. Germline V CDR1 and CDR2: SGHRS, YFSETQ. V dropped 3 bases and J dropped 4; count of bases not matched to a gene: 9. The CDR3 loop spans 16 amino acids. CDR3 in amino acids: CASSSGATGEYNEQFF. In DNA form, the CDR3 reads TGCGCCAGCAGCTCCGGAGCGACAGGGGAGTACAATGAGCAGTTCTTC.

The gene calls are TRBV11-2 and TRBJ1-2; TRBD1 matches 7 bases. Germline CDR1 SGHAT, CDR2 FQNNGV. Germline trimming cut 4 bases from V and 4 bases from J; bases unmatched to any gene: 6. This CDR3 region has 14 residues. This CDR3 is CASSYPTGPYGYTF. DNA of the CDR3: TGTGCCAGCAGCTACCCGACAGGGCCCTATGGCTACACCTTC.

The J gene is TRBJ1-2, the V gene TRBV7-8; 8 bases are a match to TRBD1. With V trimmed by 4 bases and J by 4 bases, 5 bases remained unmatched. Germline V lookup: CDR1 SGHVS, CDR2 FQNEAQ. The CDR3 runs to 14 residues. The CDR3 nucleotides are TGTGCCAGCAGCTCCGGACAGGGAGCCTATGGCTACACCTTC. Translated: CASSSGQGAYGYTF. The full variable domain, with the rest looked up from reference TRBV7-8 and TRBJ1-2, is GAGVSQSPRYKVAKRGQDVALRCDPISGHVSLFWYQQALGQGPEFLTYFQNEAQLDKSGLPSDRFFAERPEGSVSTLKIQRTQQEDSAVYLCASSSGQGAYGYTFGSGTRLTVV.

The chain links TRBV9 to TRBJ2-2, with D perhaps matching TRBD1 (6 bases). V dropped 3 bases and J dropped 7 bases, with 16 bases sitting between them. This CDR3 has 15 residues. Germline-derived CDR1 and CDR2 are SGDLS and YYNGEE. The CDR3: CASSASYRVGGELFF. CDR3 in DNA: TGTGCCAGCAGCGCCAGCTACAGGGTAGGCGGGGAGCTGTTTTTT.

This clone has just one count. The gene calls are TRBV5-1 and TRBJ2-5; 8 nucleotides match TRBD2. Germline V gene data show CDR1 as SGHRS and CDR2 as YFSETQ. This CDR3 is built from 15 residues. Germline trimming cut 4 bases from V and 5 bases from J; bases unmatched to any gene: 10. The CDR3: CASSPRPGGRETQYF. In nucleotides, the CDR3 is TGCGCCAGCAGCCCCCGACCGGGAGGGCGGGAGACCCAGTACTTC.

The chain has TRBV12-5 and TRBJ2-7; D is undetermined. The CDR3 spans 13 residues. Germline V CDR1 and CDR2: LGHNT, FRNRAP. Trimming took 3 bases from V and 6 from J, leaving 12 bases between them. CDR3 sequence reads: CASGLSRRSEQYF. The CDR3 coding sequence is TGTGCTAGTGGTTTAAGCCGCAGGAGCGAGCAGTACTTC.

The chain has TRBV6-6 and TRBJ1-3; D remains unclear. The germline gives CDR1 MNHNY, CDR2 SVGAGI (reference sequence). Trimming took off 0 bases at V and 5 bases at J, with 11 bases between the two ends. The length of the CDR3 is 15 residues. CDR3 coding DNA: TGTGCCAGCAGTTACTCGAAGGTCGATCGAAACACCATATATTTT. Translating it yields CASSYSKVDRNTIYF.

This chain joins TRBV28 and TRBJ1-4; D is unresolved. This CDR3 contains 10 residues. Germline V gene lookup returns CDR1 MDHEN and CDR2 SYDVKM. The V end was cut by 6 bases, the J end by 8 bases, with 4 bases between. The CDR3 protein is CASRREKLFF. The CDR3 nucleotides read TGTGCCAGCAGGAGAGAAAAACTGTTTTTT.

V gene TRBV3-1 (or the pseudogene TRBV3-2) combines with J gene TRBJ1-5; the D gene is possibly TRBD1 (6 bases). V was trimmed by 0 bases and J by 3 bases, leaving 18 bases between them. The CDR3 length is 18 residues. Looked up from germline, CDR1 is LGHDT and CDR2 is YNNKEL (reference sequence). CDR3 DNA: TGTGCCAGCAGCCAAGATTGGGGCAGGGGCGGACTCAATCAGCCCCAGCATTTT. Amino acid sequence: CASSQDWGRGGLNQPQHF.

This clone was found once. The chain combines TRBV6-6 with TRBJ2-3; 7 bases line up with TRBD2. The germline V gene has CDR1 MNHNY and CDR2 SVGAGI (reference sequence). This CDR3 spans 14 amino acids. The V and J ends lost 6 bases and 0 bases, in that order; junction bases with no gene match: 3. CDR3 in amino acids: CASRPRGSTDTQYF. CDR3 sequence (DNA): TGTGCCAGCAGACCGCGGGGGAGCACAGATACGCAGTATTTT.

The chain joins TRBV25-1 to TRBJ2-2; TRBD2 matches at 10 bases. Per the germline V gene, CDR1 is MGHDK and CDR2 is SYGVNS. The CDR3 length is 15 residues. The V and J ends lost 4 bases and 5 bases, in that order; junction bases with no gene match: 4. CDR3 sequence (DNA): TGTGCCAGCAGTGGGATAGCGGGAGGAACCGGGGAGCTGTTTTTT. Translation: CASSGIAGGTGELFF.